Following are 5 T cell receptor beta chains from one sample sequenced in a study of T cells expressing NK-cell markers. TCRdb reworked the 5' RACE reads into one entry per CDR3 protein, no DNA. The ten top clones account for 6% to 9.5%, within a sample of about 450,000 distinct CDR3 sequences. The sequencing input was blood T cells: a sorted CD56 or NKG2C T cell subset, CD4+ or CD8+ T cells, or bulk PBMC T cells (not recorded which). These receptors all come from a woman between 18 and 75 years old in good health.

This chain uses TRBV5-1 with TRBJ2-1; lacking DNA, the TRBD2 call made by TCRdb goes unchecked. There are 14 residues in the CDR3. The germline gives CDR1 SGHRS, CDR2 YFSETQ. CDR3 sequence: CASNIAGAYNEQFF.

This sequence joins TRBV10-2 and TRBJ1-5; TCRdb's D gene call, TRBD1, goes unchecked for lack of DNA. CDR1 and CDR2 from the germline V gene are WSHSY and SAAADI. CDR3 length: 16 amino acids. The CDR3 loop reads CASSERQGAGNQPQHF.

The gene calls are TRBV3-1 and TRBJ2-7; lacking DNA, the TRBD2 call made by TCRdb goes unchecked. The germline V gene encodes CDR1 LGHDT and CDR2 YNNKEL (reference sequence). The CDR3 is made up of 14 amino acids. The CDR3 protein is CASSPGLTSYEQYF.

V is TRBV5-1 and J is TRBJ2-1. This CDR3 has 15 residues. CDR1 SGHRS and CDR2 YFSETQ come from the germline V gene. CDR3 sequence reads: CASSLVAGAPNEQFF.

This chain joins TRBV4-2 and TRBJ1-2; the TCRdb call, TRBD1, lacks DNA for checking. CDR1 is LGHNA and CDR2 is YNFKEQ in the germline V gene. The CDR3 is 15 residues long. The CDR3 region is CASSPMTGNVNGYTF.